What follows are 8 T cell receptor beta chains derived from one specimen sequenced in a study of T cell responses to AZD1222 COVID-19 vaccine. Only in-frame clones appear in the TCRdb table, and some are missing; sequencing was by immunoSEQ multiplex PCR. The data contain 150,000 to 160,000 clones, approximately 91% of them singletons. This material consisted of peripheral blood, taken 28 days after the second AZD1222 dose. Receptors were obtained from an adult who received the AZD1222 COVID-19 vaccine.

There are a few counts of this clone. CDR3 DNA: TGCAGTGTACAACCGGGATCGAGAGCTTTCTTT. Its protein is CSVQPGSRAFF. The chain uses TRBV20-1 and TRBJ1-1; no clear D gene. The CDR3 spans 11 residues. The V end was cut by 7 bases, the J end by 10 bases, with 16 bases between. Germline lookup yields CDR1 DFQATT and CDR2 SNEGSKA (reference sequence).

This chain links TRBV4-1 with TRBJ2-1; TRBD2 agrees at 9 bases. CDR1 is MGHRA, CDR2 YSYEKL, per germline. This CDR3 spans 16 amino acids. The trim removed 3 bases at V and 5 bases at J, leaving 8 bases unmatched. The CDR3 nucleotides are TGCGCCAGCAGCCATGGCCTAGCGGGACGAAACAATGAGCAGTTCTTC. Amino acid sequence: CASSHGLAGRNNEQFF.

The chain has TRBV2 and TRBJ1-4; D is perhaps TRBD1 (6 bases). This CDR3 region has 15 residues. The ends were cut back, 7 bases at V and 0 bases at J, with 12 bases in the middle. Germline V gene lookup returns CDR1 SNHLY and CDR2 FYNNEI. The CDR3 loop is CASTGTLATNEKLFF. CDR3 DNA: TGTGCCAGCACCGGGACACTCGCAACTAATGAAAAACTGTTTTTT. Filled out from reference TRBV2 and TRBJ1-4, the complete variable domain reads EPEVTQTPSHQVTQMGQEVILRCVPISNHLYFYWYRQILGQKVEFLVSFYNNEISEKSEIFDDQFSVERPDGSNFTLKIRSTKLEDSAMYFCASTGTLATNEKLFFGSGTQLSVL.

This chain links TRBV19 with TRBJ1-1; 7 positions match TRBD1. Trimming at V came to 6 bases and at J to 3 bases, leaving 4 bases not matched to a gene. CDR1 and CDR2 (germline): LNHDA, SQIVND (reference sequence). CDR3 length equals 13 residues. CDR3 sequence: CASRSRGDTEAFF. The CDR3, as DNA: TGTGCCAGTAGATCCAGGGGGGACACTGAAGCTTTCTTT.

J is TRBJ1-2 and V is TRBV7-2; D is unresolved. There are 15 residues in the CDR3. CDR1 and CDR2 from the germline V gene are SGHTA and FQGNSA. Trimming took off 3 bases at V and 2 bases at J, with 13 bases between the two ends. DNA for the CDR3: TGTGCCAGCAGCTTCGACGGTGCCCAAAACTATGGCTACACCTTC. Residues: CASSFDGAQNYGYTF.

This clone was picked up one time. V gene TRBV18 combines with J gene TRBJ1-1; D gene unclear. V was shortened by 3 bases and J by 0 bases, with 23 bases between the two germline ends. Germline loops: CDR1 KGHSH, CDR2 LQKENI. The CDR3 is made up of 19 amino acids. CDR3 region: CASSPTIGRTRPMNTEAFF. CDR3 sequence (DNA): TGTGCCAGCTCACCGACCATCGGAAGAACAAGGCCCATGAACACTGAAGCTTTCTTT.

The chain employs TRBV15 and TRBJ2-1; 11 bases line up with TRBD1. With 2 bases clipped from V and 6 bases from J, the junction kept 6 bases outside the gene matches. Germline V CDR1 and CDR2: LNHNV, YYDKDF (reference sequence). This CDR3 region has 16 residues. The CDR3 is CATSRNRDRGFNEQFF. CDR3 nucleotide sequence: TGTGCCACCAGCAGAAACCGGGACAGGGGGTTCAATGAGCAGTTCTTC.

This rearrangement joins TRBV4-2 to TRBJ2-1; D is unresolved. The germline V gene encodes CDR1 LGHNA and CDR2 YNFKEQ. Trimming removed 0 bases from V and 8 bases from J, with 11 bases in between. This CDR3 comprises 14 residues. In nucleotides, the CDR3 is TGTGCCAGCAGCCAAGATTGGCCTGGGGATGAGCAGTTCTTC. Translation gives CASSQDWPGDEQFF.